This T cell receptor (beta chain) was identified during a study of identical twins. Study outcomes and limitations: In zero-insertion analyses, partial confounding could arise from invariant MAIT and iNKT cells.

TCRdb fed the 5' RACE reads into MiXCR, producing one record per CDR3 protein. This sample yields 200,000 or so distinct CDR3 sequences, of which around 15% are seen a single time; 40% to 45% belongs to the top ten. This clonotype was seen only a few times. Its antigen is not known. Trimming took 7 bases from V and 7 from J, leaving 23 bases between them. The length of the CDR3 is 15 residues. The same specimen was also included in a second study, on T cells expressing NK-cell markers. That source reports: Sorted CD3+CD56-NKG2C+, CD3+CD56+NKG2C- and CD3+CD56+NKG2C+ T cells were the source of the TCR beta repertoires.

Specimen: CD8+ T cells sorted from blood. This chain links TRBV12-3 or TRBV12-4 with TRBJ2-7, with D unresolved. This receptor was taken from a woman under 30 in good health. The CDR3 here is CASNLLLGRRLEQYF. CDR3 DNA: TGTGCCAGCAACCTCCTCTTGGGAAGGAGATTAGAGCAGTACTTC.